This T cell receptor (beta chain) was identified during a study of shared clonotypes between healthy human individuals. This CDR3 region has 11 residues. Germline values: CDR1 MNHEY, CDR2 SMNVEV (reference sequence). The ends were cut back, 5 bases at V and 7 bases at J, with 6 bases in the middle. The repertoire was sequenced with immunoSEQ multiplex PCR; TCRdb's copy has only in-frame clones and lacks some. The repertoire includes roughly 1 million clones, 60% to 80% of them detected once, and approximately 1.5% sits in the top ten. The clonotype originates from a man aged 18 to 30 in good health. Sequenced: memory CD4+ T cells sorted from blood. Subset: CD45RA-negative fraction. The chain carries TRBV27 and TRBJ2-1, with D uncertain. The CDR3 reads CASSTVNEQFF. For the CDR3, the DNA is TGTGCCAGCAGTACGGTAAATGAGCAGTTCTTC.